This T cell receptor (beta chain) was recorded in a study of blood T cells in healthy people across ages. Study as a whole: Template-switching capture recovered about one barcoded beta molecule per two T cells.

This CDR3 has 13 residues. Germline values: CDR1 DFQATT, CDR2 SNEGSKA (reference sequence). Combining a sample-barcoded 5' primer with a J-beta primer mix, a second PCR ran for roughly 6 to 12 cycles. TCRdb redid the calling of the 5' RACE reads with MiXCR, one entry per CDR3 protein. This table has hundreds of thousands of distinct CDR3 sequences, around 43% appearing once. On this clonotype: Sequence at one end of the junction differs from germline and may be a read error.

No fewer than 5 micrograms of total RNA were isolated from every sample. Sequencing was carried out using blood. The chain has TRBV20-1 and TRBJ1-5, with D possibly TRBD1 on 5 matching bases. The TCR sequence derives from a man aged 55 to 69 in good health. CDR3 nucleotides: TGCAGTGCTAGAGCCGCTGGGGGTCAGCCCCGGCATTTT. It yields the protein CSARAAGGQPRHF.